This TCR beta chain was profiled in a study of blood T cell repertoires in COVID-19. About the research overall: Material from acute and convalescent COVID-19 was sourced from the United States, Italy and Spain. The cDNA or gDNA used as material had been derived from T cells, B-cell-depleted T cells, or PBMCs.

Trimming pared 8 bases from V and 7 bases from J, leaving 14 bases between. The length of the CDR3 is 12 residues. Per germline, CDR1 MNHEY and CDR2 SVGAGI. In the study's own analysis: Amplification with reference gene primers provided the estimates of nucleated cell counts. The data were produced by immunoSEQ multiplex PCR, yet TCRdb's version contains in-frame clones alone and is incomplete. V, J and clone size reflect that table, while D and trimming were determined from the DNA. The data show tens of thousands of clones, over 70% seen once. This sequence originates from a man between 65 and 85 years old with COVID-19, enrolled during active disease. The sample comprised peripheral blood. The chain is built from TRBV6-5 and TRBJ1-1, with TRBD1 as a possible D gene (6 bases). CDR3 residues: CASGTLGLEAFF. The DNA for the CDR3 is TGTGCCAGCGGGACACTGGGTCTTGAAGCTTTCTTT.